This TCR beta chain was sequenced for a study of blood T cell repertoires in COVID-19. Study information: The study drew acute and convalescent COVID-19 samples from the United States, Italy and Spain. PBMCs, B-cell-depleted T cells, or T cells were the source of the cDNA or gDNA that made up the material.

In the source study's methods: Reference gene primer amplification gave estimated nucleated cell counts. Sequencing used immunoSEQ multiplex PCR; TCRdb keeps in-frame clones, though not all of them. V, J and clone size derive from that table, while D and trimming were established from the DNA sequence. The sample lists about 38,000 clones, around four fifths occurring once. The CDR3 extends over 13 amino acids. CDR1 and CDR2 from the germline V gene are SNHLY and FYNNEI. The V end was cut by 3 bases, the J end by 5 bases, with 10 bases between. This clonotype was obtained from a man aged 50-60 years with active COVID-19. This sequence joins TRBV2 and TRBJ1-2; D not certain. The sample was peripheral blood. In DNA, the CDR3 is TGTGCCAGCAGTGAGCGGGTTAGATATGGCTACACCTTC. Translation: CASSERVRYGYTF. The whole variable domain, remainder taken from reference TRBV2 and TRBJ1-2, is EPEVTQTPSHQVTQMGQEVILRCVPISNHLYFYWYRQILGQKVEFLVSFYNNEISEKSEIFDDQFSVERPDGSNFTLKIRSTKLEDSAMYFCASSERVRYGYTFGSGTRLTVV.